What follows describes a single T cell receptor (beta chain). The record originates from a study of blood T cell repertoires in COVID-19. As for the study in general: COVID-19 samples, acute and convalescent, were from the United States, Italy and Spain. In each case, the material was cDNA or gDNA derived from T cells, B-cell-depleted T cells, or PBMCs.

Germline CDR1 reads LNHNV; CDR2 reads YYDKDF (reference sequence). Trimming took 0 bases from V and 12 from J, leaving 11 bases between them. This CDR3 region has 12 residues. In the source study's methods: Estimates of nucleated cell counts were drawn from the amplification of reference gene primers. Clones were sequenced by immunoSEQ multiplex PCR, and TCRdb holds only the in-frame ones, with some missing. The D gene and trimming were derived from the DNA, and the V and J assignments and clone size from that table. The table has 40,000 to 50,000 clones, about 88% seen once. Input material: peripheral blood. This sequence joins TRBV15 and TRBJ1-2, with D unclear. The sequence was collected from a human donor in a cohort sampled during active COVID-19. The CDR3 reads CATSRDLGEDTF. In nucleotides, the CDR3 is TGTGCCACCAGCAGAGATTTGGGCGAAGACACCTTC.